Listed below are T cell receptor beta chains from one sample, sequenced in a study of control samples from healthy donors and cancer patients. Using immunoSEQ multiplex PCR, the repertoire was profiled, and TCRdb retains in-frame clones only, with some absent. The sample has about 130,000 clones; almost 95% are singletons. Sequenced: PBMCs. The receptors derive from an elderly man with head and neck cancer. Both conserved end residues are part of each CDR3. The D gene is left open where the match is weak. Size values are once, few and many counts, or a class for expanded clones, and some rows have none.

v_call: TRBV14; clone_size: NA; cdr3_length: 15; d_call: NA; j_call: TRBJ1-3; cdr3_nt: TGTGCCAGCAGCCCACGGGGGGCCGCTGGAAACACCATATATTTT; cdr3_aa: CASSPRGAAGNTIYF
v_call: TRBV25-1; clone_size: NA; cdr3_length: 16; d_call: NA; j_call: TRBJ2-3; cdr3_nt: TGTGCCAGCAGTCCCGGTGGGCTAGCGCGGCGGGATACGCAGTATTTT; cdr3_aa: CASSPGGLARRDTQYF
v_call: TRBV6-5; clone_size: NA; cdr3_length: 12; d_call: NA; j_call: TRBJ1-6; cdr3_nt: TGTGCCAGCAGCTCAGGGAGTTCACCCCTCCACTTT; cdr3_aa: CASSSGSSPLHF
v_call: TRBV7-6; clone_size: NA; cdr3_length: 14; d_call: NA; j_call: TRBJ1-6; cdr3_nt: TGTGCCAGCAGCTTACGCCCGACGGGTTCACCCCTCCACTTT; cdr3_aa: CASSLRPTGSPLHF
v_call: TRBV2; clone_size: NA; cdr3_length: 13; d_call: NA; j_call: TRBJ1-1; cdr3_nt: TGTGCCAGCAGTGAAGCTTCCGGGGTTGAAGCTTTCTTT; cdr3_aa: CASSEASGVEAFF
v_call: TRBV11-2; clone_size: NA; cdr3_length: 11; d_call: NA; j_call: TRBJ1-2; cdr3_nt: TGTGCCAGCAGCTTTAGGGACGGCTACACCTTC; cdr3_aa: CASSFRDGYTF
v_call: TRBV5-6; clone_size: NA; cdr3_length: 13; d_call: NA; j_call: TRBJ2-5; cdr3_nt: TGTGCCAGCAGCTTCGATTATGAGCAGACCCAGTACTTC; cdr3_aa: CASSFDYEQTQYF
v_call: TRBV15; clone_size: once; cdr3_length: 15; d_call: TRBD1; j_call: TRBJ2-5; cdr3_nt: TGTGCCACCAGCGGGACAGGGGACCTCCAAGAGACCCAGTACTTC; cdr3_aa: CATSGTGDLQETQYF
v_call: TRBV7-2; clone_size: NA; cdr3_length: 16; d_call: NA; j_call: TRBJ1-6; cdr3_nt: TGTGCCAGCAGCTTAGCGTGGGGGGGGGCCAATTCACCCCTCCACTTT; cdr3_aa: CASSLAWGGANSPLHF
v_call: TRBV11-2; clone_size: NA; cdr3_length: 11; d_call: NA; j_call: TRBJ2-5; cdr3_nt: TGTGCCAGCAGCTTAGTAGAGACCCAGTACTTC; cdr3_aa: CASSLVETQYF
v_call: TRBV5-4; clone_size: few; cdr3_length: 14; d_call: NA; j_call: TRBJ2-5; cdr3_nt: TGTGCCAGCAGCTTGGAGCCGTCGGAAGAGACCCAGTACTTC; cdr3_aa: CASSLEPSEETQYF
v_call: TRBV12-3/TRBV12-4; clone_size: NA; cdr3_length: 13; d_call: NA; j_call: TRBJ2-2; cdr3_nt: TGTGCCAGCAGTTTAGGTTACACCGGGGAGCTGTTTTTT; cdr3_aa: CASSLGYTGELFF
v_call: TRBV19; clone_size: NA; cdr3_length: 13; d_call: NA; j_call: TRBJ1-5; cdr3_nt: TGTGCCAGTAGTATAGCCGGCAATCAGCCCCAGCATTTT; cdr3_aa: CASSIAGNQPQHF
v_call: TRBV5-1; clone_size: few; cdr3_length: 14; d_call: NA; j_call: TRBJ2-2; cdr3_nt: TGCGCCAGCAGCTTGGAGGGGAACACCGGGGAGCTGTTTTTT; cdr3_aa: CASSLEGNTGELFF
v_call: TRBV10-1; clone_size: NA; cdr3_length: 14; d_call: TRBD1; j_call: TRBJ2-7; cdr3_nt: TGCGCCAGCGGGACGGGACAGGGGATTTACGAGCAGTACTTC; cdr3_aa: CASGTGQGIYEQYF
v_call: TRBV6-5; clone_size: NA; cdr3_length: 15; d_call: NA; j_call: TRBJ2-7; cdr3_nt: TGTGCCAGCAGTTCTGTCACTACCCTTAACTACGAGCAGTACTTC; cdr3_aa: CASSSVTTLNYEQYF
v_call: TRBV6-4; clone_size: NA; cdr3_length: 13; d_call: TRBD1; j_call: TRBJ2-1; cdr3_nt: TGTGCCAGCGGGACAGGGGGTGGCAATGAGCAGTTCTTC; cdr3_aa: CASGTGGGNEQFF
v_call: TRBV19; clone_size: NA; cdr3_length: 14; d_call: NA; j_call: TRBJ1-6; cdr3_nt: TGTGCCAGTAGTATCGGGACACAAAATTCACCCCTCCACTTT; cdr3_aa: CASSIGTQNSPLHF
v_call: TRBV30; clone_size: NA; cdr3_length: 14; d_call: TRBD1; j_call: TRBJ1-5; cdr3_nt: TGTGCCTGGAACGCGGGACAGGGGAATCAGCCCCAGCATTTT; cdr3_aa: CAWNAGQGNQPQHF
v_call: TRBV10-1; clone_size: NA; cdr3_length: 13; d_call: NA; j_call: TRBJ2-7; cdr3_nt: TGCGCCAGCAGTGAGTCGAGAGGGTTCGAGCAGTACTTC; cdr3_aa: CASSESRGFEQYF
v_call: TRBV6-4; clone_size: NA; cdr3_length: 15; d_call: NA; j_call: TRBJ1-5; cdr3_nt: TGTGCCAGCAGTGTTCGGGACGGATTCAATCAGCCCCAGCATTTT; cdr3_aa: CASSVRDGFNQPQHF
v_call: TRBV27; clone_size: NA; cdr3_length: 15; d_call: NA; j_call: TRBJ1-2; cdr3_nt: TGTGCCAGCAGTTTAAGGGCGGTTCCCCACTATGGCTACACCTTC; cdr3_aa: CASSLRAVPHYGYTF
v_call: TRBV7-9; clone_size: NA; cdr3_length: 15; d_call: TRBD1; j_call: TRBJ2-5; cdr3_nt: TGTGCCAGCAGCTTAGCCAGACAGGGCCAGGAGACCCAGTACTTC; cdr3_aa: CASSLARQGQETQYF
v_call: TRBV12-5; clone_size: NA; cdr3_length: 16; d_call: NA; j_call: TRBJ1-3; cdr3_nt: TGTGCTAGTGGACTCCAGGGGATCCTTGCTGGAAACACCATATATTTT; cdr3_aa: CASGLQGILAGNTIYF
v_call: TRBV5-4; clone_size: NA; cdr3_length: 15; d_call: NA; j_call: TRBJ2-1; cdr3_nt: TGTGCCAGCAGCTTCGGCCAGCTACGGGCCAATGAGCAGTTCTTC; cdr3_aa: CASSFGQLRANEQFF
v_call: TRBV4-1; clone_size: NA; cdr3_length: 15; d_call: TRBD2; j_call: TRBJ2-3; cdr3_nt: TGCGCCAGCAGCCACCGAAGCGGGGGAACCAATACGCAGTATTTT; cdr3_aa: CASSHRSGGTNTQYF
v_call: TRBV12-3/TRBV12-4; clone_size: NA; cdr3_length: 12; d_call: NA; j_call: TRBJ2-3; cdr3_nt: TGTGCCACCCAATCGGGGGCAGATACGCAGTATTTT; cdr3_aa: CATQSGADTQYF
v_call: TRBV27; clone_size: NA; cdr3_length: 14; d_call: NA; j_call: TRBJ2-7; cdr3_nt: TGTGCCAGCAGTTTATCGGGCCTCTTCTACGAGCAGTACTTC; cdr3_aa: CASSLSGLFYEQYF
v_call: TRBV5-8; clone_size: once; cdr3_length: 15; d_call: TRBD2; j_call: TRBJ2-1; cdr3_nt: TGTGCCAGCAGCAGTCCGGGACTAGCGTACAATGAGCAGTTCTTC; cdr3_aa: CASSSPGLAYNEQFF
v_call: TRBV30; clone_size: NA; cdr3_length: 15; d_call: TRBD1; j_call: TRBJ1-5; cdr3_nt: TGTGCCTGGAGTTCCGGACAGGGGGAGAATCAGCCCCAGCATTTT; cdr3_aa: CAWSSGQGENQPQHF
v_call: TRBV6-1; clone_size: NA; cdr3_length: 15; d_call: NA; j_call: TRBJ1-1; cdr3_nt: TGTGCCAGCAGTGAAGGGGGCCAGGGGAACACTGAAGCTTTCTTT; cdr3_aa: CASSEGGQGNTEAFF
v_call: TRBV4-3; clone_size: NA; cdr3_length: 18; d_call: TRBD2; j_call: TRBJ2-4; cdr3_nt: TGCGCCAGCAGCCAATCTAGCGGGAGGGCCGTGACCAAAAACATTCAGTACTTC; cdr3_aa: CASSQSSGRAVTKNIQYF
v_call: TRBV9; clone_size: once; cdr3_length: 16; d_call: NA; j_call: TRBJ2-3; cdr3_nt: TGTGCCAGCAGCGTACGGTCTACCGGAACCACAGATACGCAGTATTTT; cdr3_aa: CASSVRSTGTTDTQYF
v_call: TRBV10-1; clone_size: NA; cdr3_length: 12; d_call: NA; j_call: TRBJ2-7; cdr3_nt: TGCGCCAGCGCCGGAACAAACTACGAGCAGTACTTC; cdr3_aa: CASAGTNYEQYF
v_call: TRBV5-4; clone_size: NA; cdr3_length: 15; d_call: NA; j_call: TRBJ1-2; cdr3_nt: TGTGCCAGCGGCCCACCATTCGAGGTGCTAGGTGGCTACACCTTC; cdr3_aa: CASGPPFEVLGGYTF
v_call: TRBV9; clone_size: NA; cdr3_length: 14; d_call: NA; j_call: TRBJ1-6; cdr3_nt: TGTGCCAGCAGCCCGGACACGTATAATTCACCCCTCCACTTT; cdr3_aa: CASSPDTYNSPLHF
v_call: TRBV3-1/TRBV3-2; clone_size: NA; cdr3_length: 13; d_call: TRBD2; j_call: TRBJ2-7; cdr3_nt: TGTGCCAGCAGCCTCCGGGGGGCCTACGAGCAGTACTTC; cdr3_aa: CASSLRGAYEQYF
v_call: TRBV7-8; clone_size: NA; cdr3_length: 13; d_call: NA; j_call: TRBJ2-7; cdr3_nt: TGTGCCAGCAGCCCGAGGGTTTCCTACGAGCAGTACTTC; cdr3_aa: CASSPRVSYEQYF
v_call: TRBV15; clone_size: NA; cdr3_length: 14; d_call: NA; j_call: TRBJ1-1; cdr3_nt: TGTGCCACCAGCAGAGACAGGGGGAACACTGAAGCTTTCTTT; cdr3_aa: CATSRDRGNTEAFF
v_call: TRBV6-4; clone_size: NA; cdr3_length: 18; d_call: NA; j_call: TRBJ2-4; cdr3_nt: TGTGCCAGCAGTTTGACACGAGAACCCTCTAGGCCCAAAAACATTCAGTACTTC; cdr3_aa: CASSLTREPSRPKNIQYF
v_call: TRBV3-1/TRBV3-2; clone_size: NA; cdr3_length: 15; d_call: TRBD2; j_call: TRBJ2-1; cdr3_nt: TGTGCCAGCAGCCCAGCGGGAGGAGGAGGGATTGAGCAGTTCTTC; cdr3_aa: CASSPAGGGGIEQFF
v_call: TRBV5-1; clone_size: NA; cdr3_length: 15; d_call: TRBD1; j_call: TRBJ1-4; cdr3_nt: TGCGCCAGCAGCTTAACGACAGGGGTGAATGAAAAACTGTTTTTT; cdr3_aa: CASSLTTGVNEKLFF
v_call: TRBV5-4; clone_size: few; cdr3_length: 13; d_call: NA; j_call: TRBJ1-2; cdr3_nt: TGTGCCAGCAGCTTTAGAGGGAACTATGGCTACACCTTC; cdr3_aa: CASSFRGNYGYTF
v_call: TRBV15; clone_size: NA; cdr3_length: 16; d_call: NA; j_call: TRBJ1-2; cdr3_nt: TGTGCCACCAGCAGAGATAGGCCCGGGGTTTTCAGTGGCTACACCTTC; cdr3_aa: CATSRDRPGVFSGYTF
v_call: TRBV25-1; clone_size: NA; cdr3_length: 12; d_call: NA; j_call: TRBJ2-1; cdr3_nt: TGTGCCAGCCGGGACCCGCGCTATGAGCAGTTCTTC; cdr3_aa: CASRDPRYEQFF
v_call: TRBV2; clone_size: NA; cdr3_length: 15; d_call: TRBD1; j_call: TRBJ2-5; cdr3_nt: TGTGCCAGCAGACCCGACAGGGATTTTGTCGAGACCCAGTACTTC; cdr3_aa: CASRPDRDFVETQYF
v_call: TRBV28; clone_size: NA; cdr3_length: 15; d_call: NA; j_call: TRBJ1-2; cdr3_nt: TGTGCCAGCAGTTCACCTCCTGGTAGCGACTATGGCTACACCTTC; cdr3_aa: CASSSPPGSDYGYTF
v_call: TRBV27; clone_size: NA; cdr3_length: 17; d_call: TRBD2; j_call: TRBJ2-1; cdr3_nt: TGTGCCAGCAGTTTTGGGGTTGGGCGGGAGGTCTACAATGAGCAGTTCTTC; cdr3_aa: CASSFGVGREVYNEQFF
v_call: TRBV18; clone_size: NA; cdr3_length: 15; d_call: TRBD2; j_call: TRBJ2-7; cdr3_nt: TGTGCCAGCTCACCTGCCGGGACTAGCGCCTACGAGCAGTACTTC; cdr3_aa: CASSPAGTSAYEQYF
v_call: TRBV19; clone_size: NA; cdr3_length: 16; d_call: NA; j_call: TRBJ1-6; cdr3_nt: TGTGCCAGTAGTATGGACCGACAGGACTATAATTCACCCCTCCACTTT; cdr3_aa: CASSMDRQDYNSPLHF
v_call: TRBV6-5; clone_size: NA; cdr3_length: 13; d_call: NA; j_call: TRBJ1-5; cdr3_nt: TGTGCCAGCAGCCTTGGGGCGGATCAGCCCCAGCATTTT; cdr3_aa: CASSLGADQPQHF
v_call: TRBV6-5; clone_size: NA; cdr3_length: 14; d_call: NA; j_call: TRBJ1-6; cdr3_nt: TGTGCCAGCACTTGGGACACTATTAATTCACCCCTCCACTTT; cdr3_aa: CASTWDTINSPLHF